This T cell receptor beta chain originates from a study of cytomegalovirus exposure and HLA in healthy donors. Study outcomes and limitations: Cytomegalovirus-associated TCR beta chains were listed, numbering 150 to 200. Both high specificity and high sensitivity reportedly marked the classifier's diagnosis of cytomegalovirus status. Specific recognition of CMV antigens was confirmed in vitro for a few chains (all CMV-associated).

An approximately 120-subject validation cohort, separate from the approximately 670-subject first cohort, supplied the donors. With V trimmed by 6 bases and J by 2 bases, 6 bases remained unmatched. The CDR3 totals 13 residues. Germline lookup yields CDR1 SQVTM and CDR2 ANQGSEA. Produced via immunoSEQ multiplex PCR; TCRdb's table is partial and in-frame only. The sample has tens of thousands of clones; around 90% are singletons. Worth noting for this clone: Its cognate antigen is unknown.

V usage is TRBV29-1 and J usage is TRBJ2-7; 8 bases are shared with TRBD1. Sequences were obtained from PBMCs. This TCR derives from a woman aged 30 to 39 in good health and CMV-seronegative. This chain's CDR3 is CSVGTGGTYEQYF. The CDR3, as DNA: TGCAGCGTCGGGACAGGCGGCACCTACGAGCAGTACTTC.